These 26 T cell receptor beta chains originate from one sample sequenced in a study of cytomegalovirus exposure and HLA in healthy donors. Sequenced by immunoSEQ multiplex PCR; TCRdb stores in-frame clones only, minus some. The sample lists under 150,000 clones; 84% were seen once. Sequenced input: PBMCs. The source of these receptors is a woman aged 25 to 39 in good health and CMV-seronegative.

This clone is a singleton in its sample. The chain has TRBV5-1 and TRBJ2-5; D is unclear. The CDR3 covers 11 residues. Germline lookup yields CDR1 SGHRS and CDR2 YFSETQ. The ends were cut back, 1 base at V and 5 bases at J, with 3 bases in the middle. The CDR3 loop reads CASSLSETQYF. CDR3 nucleotides: TGCGCCAGCAGCTTGTCGGAGACCCAGTACTTC.

The chain employs TRBV10-2 and TRBJ1-1, with TRBD1 matching over 11 bases. In germline, CDR1 is WSHSY, CDR2 SAAADI. The CDR3 is 18 residues long. V lost 3 bases to trimming and J lost 2 bases; unmatched junction nucleotides: 11. CDR3 DNA: TGCGCCAGCAGTGAACGCCTCAGGACAGGGGGCAGCAACACTGAAGCTTTCTTT. This codes for CASSERLRTGGSNTEAFF.

The sample holds a few counts of this clone. This sequence joins TRBV5-4 and TRBJ1-6; 11 bases are shared with TRBD1. The ends lost 3 bases at V and 7 bases at J; junction bases unmatched: 6. The CDR3 is made up of 16 amino acids. Germline-derived CDR1 and CDR2 are SGHNT and YYREEE (reference sequence). Here the CDR3 reads CASSSGQGATNSPLHF. The CDR3 nucleotides are TGTGCCAGCAGCTCCGGACAGGGGGCCACAAATTCACCCCTCCACTTT.

This chain uses TRBV5-1 with TRBJ2-3, with a tentative D call TRBD2 (7 bases). Looked up from germline, CDR1 is SGHRS and CDR2 is YFSETQ. V was clipped by 3 bases and J by 1 base, with 9 bases between them. CDR3 length: 14 amino acids. The CDR3 sequence: CASSSGGRTDTQYF. Written as DNA, the CDR3 is TGCGCCAGCAGCTCGGGGGGCCGCACAGATACGCAGTATTTT.

The gene calls are TRBV7-3 and TRBJ2-1, with 8 positions matching TRBD2. The CDR3 loop spans 15 amino acids. The V and J ends lost 6 bases and 7 bases, in that order; junction bases with no gene match: 11. CDR1 is SGHTA and CDR2 is FQGTGA in the germline V gene. The CDR3: CASSPGSGGKNEQFF. The CDR3, as DNA: TGTGCCAGCAGTCCGGGGAGCGGGGGAAAAAATGAGCAGTTCTTC.

J is TRBJ2-2 and V is TRBV6-5; 7 nucleotides line up with TRBD1. The CDR3 length is 14 residues. V dropped 6 bases and J dropped 4; count of bases not matched to a gene: 5. Germline assignment: CDR1 MNHEY and CDR2 SVGAGI. The CDR3 protein is CASRWDRSTGELFF. Written as DNA, the CDR3 is TGTGCCAGCAGGTGGGACAGAAGCACCGGGGAGCTGTTTTTT.

This sequence joins TRBV18 and TRBJ1-1, with D maybe TRBD1 (6 bases). The CDR3 extends over 14 amino acids. CDR1 and CDR2 from the germline V gene are KGHSH and LQKENI. V lost 3 bases and J lost 1, with 9 bases in between. CDR3 nucleotide sequence: TGTGCCAGCTCACCCCAGACAGGGAACACTGAAGCTTTCTTT. This encodes CASSPQTGNTEAFF.

The chain uses TRBV25-1 and TRBJ1-1, with D tentatively TRBD1 (5 bases). The V gene's germline CDR1 is MGHDK and CDR2 SYGVNS. Trimming cost V 0 bases and J 3 bases, with 14 bases left between them. This CDR3 comprises 16 residues. Here the CDR3 reads CASSEYSVGGYTEAFF. DNA of the CDR3: TGTGCCAGCAGTGAATACTCCGTCGGGGGGTACACTGAAGCTTTCTTT.

This rearrangement joins TRBV5-4 to TRBJ2-5; 12 positions match TRBD1. The CDR3 covers 15 residues. Trimming at V came to 4 bases and at J to 5 bases, leaving 6 bases not matched to a gene. Per the germline V gene, CDR1 is SGHNT and CDR2 is YYREEE (reference sequence). The CDR3 nucleotides are TGTGCCAGCAGCCGAGGGACAGGGGGCGCCGAGACCCAGTACTTC. Translated: CASSRGTGGAETQYF.

The rearrangement uses TRBV7-9 and TRBJ2-3, with a possible D match to TRBD2 (5 bases). Germline V CDR1 and CDR2: SEHNR, FQNEAQ (reference sequence). The CDR3 is made up of 16 amino acids. The V gene lost 4 bases and the J gene lost 2 bases, with 16 bases spanning the gap. This CDR3 is CASSSSSWGDTDTQYF. DNA of the CDR3: TGTGCCAGCAGCTCCTCCTCTTGGGGAGACACAGATACGCAGTATTTT.

The J gene is TRBJ1-6, the V gene TRBV18; 7 bases map to TRBD1. The CDR3 has 15 amino acids. Germline V CDR1 and CDR2: KGHSH, LQKENI. Trimming cost V 3 bases and J 8 bases; bases outside gene matches: 7. The CDR3 here is CASSPSDREDSPLHF. For the CDR3, the DNA is TGTGCCAGCTCACCGAGCGACAGGGAGGATTCACCCCTCCACTTT.

The chain employs TRBV5-6 and TRBJ2-7, with TRBD2 as a possible D gene (6 bases). In germline, CDR1 is SGHDT, CDR2 YYEEEE. This CDR3 spans 16 amino acids. Trimming removed 3 bases at V and 0 bases at J, with 16 bases between. The CDR3 sequence: CASSSLTNGGSYEQYF. Here the CDR3 DNA reads TGTGCCAGCAGCTCTTTGACTAACGGGGGCTCCTACGAGCAGTACTTC.

V gene TRBV29-1 combines with J gene TRBJ1-5, with 7 nucleotides matching TRBD1. The germline V gene encodes CDR1 SQVTM and CDR2 ANQGSEA. The J segment lost 2 bases and the V segment lost 4 bases, leaving 5 bases of the junction unmatched. This CDR3 spans 14 amino acids. In nucleotides, the CDR3 is TGCAGCGTTGCAGGACAGGATGGCAATCAGCCCCAGCATTTT. Residues: CSVAGQDGNQPQHF.

This chain links TRBV9 with TRBJ2-1, with 11 bases aligning to TRBD2. Germline loops: CDR1 SGDLS, CDR2 YYNGEE. J was trimmed by 8 bases and V by 3 bases; bases with no gene match: 13. CDR3 length: 17 amino acids. CDR3 bases: TGTGCCAGCAGCGACCCGTTTATTAGCGGGGGGGTCGATGAGCAGTTCTTC. It yields the protein CASSDPFISGGVDEQFF. Full variable domain (rest looked up from reference TRBV9 and TRBJ2-1): DSGVTQTPKHLITATGQRVTLRCSPRSGDLSVYWYQQSLDQGLQFLIQYYNGEERAKGNILERFSAQQFPDLHSELNLSSLELGDSALYFCASSDPFISGGVDEQFFGPGTRLTVL.

This chain joins TRBV5-1 and TRBJ2-1, with 10 bases matching TRBD2. There are 15 residues in the CDR3. The J segment lost 4 bases and the V segment lost 7 bases, leaving 8 bases of the junction unmatched. Germline CDR1 SGHRS, CDR2 YFSETQ. The CDR3 loop reads CASCPSGSSYNEQFF. CDR3 DNA: TGCGCCAGCTGTCCTAGCGGGAGTTCTTACAATGAGCAGTTCTTC.

The V and J genes are TRBV5-1 and TRBJ1-4; no clear D gene. Germline V gene sequence: CDR1 SGHRS, CDR2 YFSETQ. Trimming removed 1 base at V and 8 bases at J, with 15 bases between. This CDR3 region has 15 residues. CDR3 sequence (DNA): TGCGCCAGCAGCTTGATGGGAGGTACCGGCGAAAAACTGTTTTTT. Its translation is CASSLMGGTGEKLFF.

The J gene is TRBJ1-1, the V gene TRBV18; TRBD1 matches 7 bases. Looked up from germline, CDR1 is KGHSH and CDR2 is LQKENI. CDR3 size: 13 residues. Germline trimming cut 8 bases from V and 0 bases from J; bases unmatched to any gene: 3. The CDR3 loop reads CASLQGVNTEAFF. DNA for the CDR3: TGTGCCAGCCTCCAGGGGGTGAACACTGAAGCTTTCTTT.

The gene calls are TRBV28 and TRBJ2-3; TRBD1 matches 9 bases. The CDR3 contains 14 residues. V shed 5 bases, J shed 4 bases, and the junction held 4 bases outside the gene matches. Germline lookup yields CDR1 MDHEN and CDR2 SYDVKM. The CDR3 loop is CASSSTGGPDTQYF. The DNA for the CDR3 is TGTGCCAGCAGTAGCACAGGGGGCCCAGATACGCAGTATTTT.

The chain recombines TRBV19 with TRBJ1-1, with TRBD1 matching 9 bases. V shed 6 bases, J shed 3 bases, and the junction held 5 bases outside the gene matches. Germline lookup yields CDR1 LNHDA and CDR2 SQIVND (reference sequence). This CDR3 region has 14 residues. CDR3 sequence reads: CASRTGGIDTEAFF. The CDR3 DNA is TGTGCCAGTAGAACAGGGGGCATCGACACTGAAGCTTTCTTT. Full variable domain (rest looked up from reference TRBV19 and TRBJ1-1): DGGITQSPKYLFRKEGQNVTLSCEQNLNHDAMYWYRQDPGQGLRLIYYSQIVNDFQKGDIAEGYSVSREKKESFPLTVTSAQKNPTAFYLCASRTGGIDTEAFFGQGTRLTVV.

This chain connects TRBV5-4 to TRBJ2-3; D is possibly TRBD2 (6 bases). The CDR3 sequence is 15 residues long. V gave up 3 bases and J gave up 1 base, with 12 bases separating them. Germline CDR1 SGHNT, CDR2 YYREEE (reference sequence). This CDR3 reads CASSSGVERTDTQYF. In DNA form, the CDR3 reads TGTGCCAGCAGCTCGGGGGTAGAACGCACAGATACGCAGTATTTT.

The chain carries TRBV6-5 and TRBJ2-7; D might be TRBD2 (6 bases). V was shortened by 0 bases and J by 0 bases, with 9 bases between the two germline ends. CDR3 size: 15 residues. Germline V gene sequence: CDR1 MNHEY, CDR2 SVGAGI. CDR3 sequence reads: CASSYSGDSSYEQYF. CDR3 nucleotides: TGTGCCAGCAGTTACTCTGGGGACTCCTCCTACGAGCAGTACTTC.

The genes are TRBV6-6 and TRBJ1-5, with D uncertain. The CDR3 has 14 amino acids. Deletions cut 5 bases from V and 5 bases from J, with 13 bases between. The V gene's germline CDR1 is MNHNY and CDR2 SVGAGI (reference sequence). The CDR3 region is CASSGSVGHQPQHF. In DNA form, the CDR3 reads TGTGCCAGCAGTGGTTCCGTTGGCCATCAGCCCCAGCATTTT.

The rearrangement joins TRBV2 to TRBJ1-2; maybe TRBD1 (5 bases). The CDR3 runs to 12 residues. V was clipped by 2 bases and J by 6 bases, with 7 bases between them. From germline, CDR1 is SNHLY and CDR2 FYNNEI. For the CDR3, the DNA is TGTGCCAGCAGTGAACAGGGTAATGGCTACACCTTC. This codes for CASSEQGNGYTF.

The rearrangement links TRBV18 to TRBJ2-6, with D perhaps matching TRBD2 (5 bases). The germline V gene has CDR1 KGHSH and CDR2 LQKENI. V gave up 8 bases and J gave up 4 bases, with 12 bases separating them. The length of the CDR3 is 14 residues. This CDR3 reads CASQKEAGANVLTF. CDR3 bases: TGTGCCAGCCAAAAGGAGGCAGGGGCCAACGTCCTGACTTTC.

In this sample, this clone turned up a few times. The chain links TRBV7-9 to TRBJ1-1; D ambiguous. The ends were cut back, 7 bases at V and 1 base at J, with 13 bases in the middle. The CDR3 length is 14 residues. Germline V gives CDR1 SEHNR, CDR2 FQNEAQ (reference sequence). The CDR3 spells CASTTSRRNTEAFF. For the CDR3, the DNA is TGTGCCAGCACCACCAGCAGGCGGAACACTGAAGCTTTCTTT.

The chain links TRBV6-1 to TRBJ2-2; 7 nucleotides agree with TRBD2. Looked up from germline, CDR1 is MNHNS and CDR2 is SASEGT. J gave up 0 bases and V 7 bases, and 5 bases lay outside the gene matches. This CDR3 contains 15 residues. The DNA for the CDR3 is TGTGCCAGCACCTGGGGGGGGGCGAACACCGGGGAGCTGTTTTTT. Amino acid sequence: CASTWGGANTGELFF.